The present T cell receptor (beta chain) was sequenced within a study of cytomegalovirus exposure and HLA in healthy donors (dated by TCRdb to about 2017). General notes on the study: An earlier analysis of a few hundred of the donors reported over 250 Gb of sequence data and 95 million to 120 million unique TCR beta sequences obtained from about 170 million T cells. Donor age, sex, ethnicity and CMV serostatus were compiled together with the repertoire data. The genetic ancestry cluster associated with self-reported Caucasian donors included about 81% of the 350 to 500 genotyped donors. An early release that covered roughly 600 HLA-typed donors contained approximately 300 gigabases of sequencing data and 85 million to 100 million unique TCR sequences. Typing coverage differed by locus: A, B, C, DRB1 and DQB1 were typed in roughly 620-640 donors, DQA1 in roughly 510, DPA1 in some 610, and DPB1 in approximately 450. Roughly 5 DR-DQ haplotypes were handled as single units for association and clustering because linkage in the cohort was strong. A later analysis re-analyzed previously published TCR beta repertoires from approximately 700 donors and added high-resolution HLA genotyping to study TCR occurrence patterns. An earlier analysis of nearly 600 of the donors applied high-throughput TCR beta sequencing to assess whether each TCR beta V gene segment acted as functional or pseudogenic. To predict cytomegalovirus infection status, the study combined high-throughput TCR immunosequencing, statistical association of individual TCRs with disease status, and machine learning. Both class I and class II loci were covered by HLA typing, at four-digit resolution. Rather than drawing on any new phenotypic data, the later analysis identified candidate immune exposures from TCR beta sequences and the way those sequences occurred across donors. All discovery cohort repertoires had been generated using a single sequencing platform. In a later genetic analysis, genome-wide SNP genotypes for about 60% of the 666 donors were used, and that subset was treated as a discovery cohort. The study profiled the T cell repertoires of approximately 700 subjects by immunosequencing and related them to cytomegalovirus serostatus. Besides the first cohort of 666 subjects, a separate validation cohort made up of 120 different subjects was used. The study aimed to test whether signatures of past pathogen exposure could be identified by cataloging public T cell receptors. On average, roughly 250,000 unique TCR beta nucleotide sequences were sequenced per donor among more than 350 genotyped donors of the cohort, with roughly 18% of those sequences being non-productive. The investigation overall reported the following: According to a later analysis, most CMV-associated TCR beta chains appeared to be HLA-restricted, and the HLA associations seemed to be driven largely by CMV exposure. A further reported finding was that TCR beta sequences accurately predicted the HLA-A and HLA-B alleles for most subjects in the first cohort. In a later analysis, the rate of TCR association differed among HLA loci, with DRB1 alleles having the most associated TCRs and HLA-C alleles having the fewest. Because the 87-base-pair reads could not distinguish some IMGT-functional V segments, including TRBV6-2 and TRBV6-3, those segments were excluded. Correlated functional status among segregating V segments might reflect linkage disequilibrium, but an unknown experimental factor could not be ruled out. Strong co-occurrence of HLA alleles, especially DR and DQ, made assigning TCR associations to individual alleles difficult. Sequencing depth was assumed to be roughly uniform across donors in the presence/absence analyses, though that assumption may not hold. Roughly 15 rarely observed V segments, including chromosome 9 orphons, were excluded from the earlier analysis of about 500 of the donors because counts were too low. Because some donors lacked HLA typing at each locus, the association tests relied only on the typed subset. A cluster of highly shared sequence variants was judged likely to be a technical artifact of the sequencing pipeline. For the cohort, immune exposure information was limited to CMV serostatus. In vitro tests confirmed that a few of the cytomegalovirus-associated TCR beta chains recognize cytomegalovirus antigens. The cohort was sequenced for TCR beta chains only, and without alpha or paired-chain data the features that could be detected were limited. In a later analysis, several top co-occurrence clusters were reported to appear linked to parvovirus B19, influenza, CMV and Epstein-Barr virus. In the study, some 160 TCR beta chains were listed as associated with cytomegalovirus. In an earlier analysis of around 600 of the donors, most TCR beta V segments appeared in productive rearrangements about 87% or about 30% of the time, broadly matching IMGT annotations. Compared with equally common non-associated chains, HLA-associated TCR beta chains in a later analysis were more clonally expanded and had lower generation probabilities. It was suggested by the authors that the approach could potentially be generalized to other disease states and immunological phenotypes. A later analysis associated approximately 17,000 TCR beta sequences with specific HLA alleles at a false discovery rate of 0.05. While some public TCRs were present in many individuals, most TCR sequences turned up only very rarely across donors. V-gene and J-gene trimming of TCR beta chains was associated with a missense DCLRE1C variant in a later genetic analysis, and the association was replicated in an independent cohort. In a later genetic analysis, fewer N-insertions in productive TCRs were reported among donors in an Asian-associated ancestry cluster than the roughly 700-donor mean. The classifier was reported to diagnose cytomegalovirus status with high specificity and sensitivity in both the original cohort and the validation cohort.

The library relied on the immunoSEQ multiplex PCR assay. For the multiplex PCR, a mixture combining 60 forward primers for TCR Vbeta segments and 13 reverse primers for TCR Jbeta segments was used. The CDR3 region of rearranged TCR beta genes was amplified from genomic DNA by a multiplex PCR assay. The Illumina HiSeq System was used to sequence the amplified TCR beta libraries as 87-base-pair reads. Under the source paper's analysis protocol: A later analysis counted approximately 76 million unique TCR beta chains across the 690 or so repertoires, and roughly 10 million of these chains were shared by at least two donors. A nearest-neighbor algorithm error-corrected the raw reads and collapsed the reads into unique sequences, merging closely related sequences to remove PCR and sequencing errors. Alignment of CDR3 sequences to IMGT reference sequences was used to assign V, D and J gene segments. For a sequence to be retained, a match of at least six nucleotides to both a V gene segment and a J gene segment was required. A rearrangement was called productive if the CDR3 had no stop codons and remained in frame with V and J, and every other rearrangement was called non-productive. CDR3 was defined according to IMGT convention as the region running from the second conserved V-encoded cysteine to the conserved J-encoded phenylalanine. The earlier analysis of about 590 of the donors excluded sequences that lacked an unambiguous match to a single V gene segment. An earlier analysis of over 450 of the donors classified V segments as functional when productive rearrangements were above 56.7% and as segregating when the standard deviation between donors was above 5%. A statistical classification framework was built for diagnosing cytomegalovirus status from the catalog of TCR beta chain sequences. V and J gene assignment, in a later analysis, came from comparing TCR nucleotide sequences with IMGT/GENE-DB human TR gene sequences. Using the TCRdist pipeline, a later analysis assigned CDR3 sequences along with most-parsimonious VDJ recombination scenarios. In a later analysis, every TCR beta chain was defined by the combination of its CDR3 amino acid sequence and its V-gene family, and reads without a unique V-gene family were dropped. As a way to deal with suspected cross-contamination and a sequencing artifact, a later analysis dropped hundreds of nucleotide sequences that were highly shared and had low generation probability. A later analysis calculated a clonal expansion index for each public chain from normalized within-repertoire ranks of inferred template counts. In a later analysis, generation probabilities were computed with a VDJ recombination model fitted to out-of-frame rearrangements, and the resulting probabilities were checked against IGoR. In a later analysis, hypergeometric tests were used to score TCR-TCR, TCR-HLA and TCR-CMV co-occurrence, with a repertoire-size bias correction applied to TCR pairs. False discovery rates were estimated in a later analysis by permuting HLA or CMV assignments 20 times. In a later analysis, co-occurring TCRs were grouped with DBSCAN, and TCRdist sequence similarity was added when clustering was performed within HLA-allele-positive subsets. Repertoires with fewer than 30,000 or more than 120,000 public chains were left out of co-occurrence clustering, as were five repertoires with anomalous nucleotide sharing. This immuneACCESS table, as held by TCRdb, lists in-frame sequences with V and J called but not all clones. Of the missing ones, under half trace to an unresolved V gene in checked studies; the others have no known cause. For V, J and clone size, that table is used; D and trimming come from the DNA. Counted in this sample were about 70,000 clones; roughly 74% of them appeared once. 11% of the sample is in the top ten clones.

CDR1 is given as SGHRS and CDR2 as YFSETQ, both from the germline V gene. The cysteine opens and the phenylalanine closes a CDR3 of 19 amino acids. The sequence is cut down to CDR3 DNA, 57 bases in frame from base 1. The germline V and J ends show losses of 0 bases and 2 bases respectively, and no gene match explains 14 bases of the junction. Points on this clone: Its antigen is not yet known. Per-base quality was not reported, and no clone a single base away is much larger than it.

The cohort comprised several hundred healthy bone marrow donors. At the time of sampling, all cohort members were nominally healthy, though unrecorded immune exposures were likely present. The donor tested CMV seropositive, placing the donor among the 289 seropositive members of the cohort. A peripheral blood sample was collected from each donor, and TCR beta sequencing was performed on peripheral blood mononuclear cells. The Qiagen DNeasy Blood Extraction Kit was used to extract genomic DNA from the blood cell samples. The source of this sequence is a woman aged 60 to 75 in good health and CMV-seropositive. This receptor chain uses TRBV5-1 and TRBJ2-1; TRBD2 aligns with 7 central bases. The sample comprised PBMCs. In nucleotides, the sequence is TGCGCCAGCAGCTTGGAGTTTGGGAGGGCGGGACCTGCCTACAATGAGCAGTTCTTC. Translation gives CASSLEFGRAGPAYNEQFF. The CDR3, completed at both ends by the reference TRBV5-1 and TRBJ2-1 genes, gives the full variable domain KAGVTQTPRYLIKTRGQQVTLSCSPISGHRSVSWYQQTPGQGLQFLFEYFSETQRNKGNFPGRFSGRQFSNSRSEMNVSTLELGDSALYLCASSLEFGRAGPAYNEQFFGPGTRLTVL.